Below are 25 T cell receptor beta chains sequenced from a single sample in a study of cytomegalovirus exposure and HLA in healthy donors. The primer mix had 60 Vbeta and 13 Jbeta primers. The repertoire was sequenced with immunoSEQ multiplex PCR; TCRdb's copy has only in-frame clones and lacks some. The profile shows roughly 150,000 clones, 65% to 90% of them singletons. The source material was PBMCs. These receptors were taken from a female donor in good health and CMV-seronegative.

The gene calls are TRBV15 and TRBJ2-7, with 10 bases matching TRBD2. V lost 2 bases to trimming and J lost 2 bases; unmatched junction nucleotides: 3. The CDR3 has 15 residues. The germline CDR1 and CDR2 sequences are LNHNV and YYDKDF (reference sequence). The chain's CDR3 is CATSRLAGVPYEQYF. DNA of the CDR3: TGTGCCACCAGCAGACTAGCGGGAGTCCCCTACGAGCAGTACTTC.

Notes on this clone: The missing conserved phenylalanine or tryptophan at the end of this CDR3 makes a read error likely. No DNA is shown, since the ends of the CDR3 on it are uncertain; the CDR3 is the one TCRdb lists. This chain links TRBV2 with TRBJ1-1; TRBD1 reflects the table's D call only, with no check against the DNA. Looked up from germline, CDR1 is SNHLY and CDR2 is FYNNEI. The CDR3 is 13 amino acids in total, end residues counted. Here the CDR3 reads CASSERGGTGFLA.

The chain links TRBV10-3 to TRBJ2-7; TRBD1 aligns across 12 bases. The CDR3 has 14 amino acids. Germline trimming cut 4 bases from V and 5 bases from J; bases unmatched to any gene: 3. Per the germline V gene, CDR1 is ENHRY and CDR2 is SYGVKD. Here the CDR3 reads CAISGDRGQNEQYF. The CDR3 DNA sequence: TGTGCCATCAGTGGGGACAGGGGGCAAAACGAGCAGTACTTC.

V usage is TRBV19 and J usage is TRBJ2-3; 9 bases agree with TRBD1. This CDR3 spans 14 amino acids. Germline values: CDR1 LNHDA, CDR2 SQIVND (reference sequence). Unmatched junction bases numbered 3, after V lost 4 bases and J lost 4 bases. The CDR3 DNA reads as TGTGCCAGTAGTAGGGGACAGGGCGCAGATACGCAGTATTTT. This translates into CASSRGQGADTQYF. Supplemented by reference TRBV19 and TRBJ2-3, the full variable domain reads DGGITQSPKYLFRKEGQNVTLSCEQNLNHDAMYWYRQDPGQGLRLIYYSQIVNDFQKGDIAEGYSVSREKKESFPLTVTSAQKNPTAFYLCASSRGQGADTQYFGPGTRLTVL.

In this sample, this clone turned up once. The chain recombines TRBV15 with TRBJ2-3; D is perhaps TRBD2 (7 bases). The V gene's germline CDR1 is LNHNV and CDR2 YYDKDF (reference sequence). V lost 5 bases and J lost 0, with 18 bases in between. The length of the CDR3 is 17 residues. For the CDR3, the DNA is TGTGCCACCAGCGCCCGAGTGGGGGGGCCCAGCACAGATACGCAGTATTTT. Its translation is CATSARVGGPSTDTQYF.

This clone was found once. V gene TRBV27 combines with J gene TRBJ2-5; possibly TRBD1 for D (6 bases). The CDR3 is made up of 15 amino acids. With 5 bases removed from V and 5 bases from J, the gap between germline ends came to 18 bases. Germline CDR1 reads MNHEY; CDR2 reads SMNVEV (reference sequence). CDR3 protein: CASSIRDNNRETQYF. The CDR3 nucleotides are TGTGCCAGCAGTATCCGGGACAATAACCGCGAGACCCAGTACTTC.

The gene calls are TRBV4-1 and TRBJ2-7; 10 bases are shared with TRBD1. The ends lost 0 bases at V and 5 bases at J; junction bases unmatched: 7. Germline CDR1 reads MGHRA; CDR2 reads YSYEKL. This CDR3 has 16 residues. CDR3 nucleotides: TGCGCCAGCAGCCAAGACGGGACAGGGGTAATAGACGAGCAGTACTTC. Amino acids: CASSQDGTGVIDEQYF.

The chain is built from TRBV7-9 and TRBJ2-7, with D uncertain. Germline assignment: CDR1 SEHNR and CDR2 FQNEAQ (reference sequence). There are 13 residues in the CDR3. Trimming pared 5 bases from V and 4 bases from J, leaving 12 bases between. This chain's CDR3 is CASSPFGGYEQYF. DNA of the CDR3: TGTGCCAGCAGCCCCTTCGGCGGTTACGAGCAGTACTTC.

J is TRBJ1-1 and V is TRBV28; 7 nucleotides match TRBD1. Per germline, CDR1 MDHEN and CDR2 SYDVKM. This CDR3 has 15 amino acids. The junction had 8 bases not matched to a gene; V was cut back by 5 bases and J by 2 bases. CDR3 region: CASSHPWDSNTEAFF. The CDR3 bases are TGTGCCAGCAGTCATCCCTGGGACAGCAACACTGAAGCTTTCTTT.

This chain joins TRBV27 and TRBJ1-1; tentatively, D is TRBD1 (6 bases). The CDR3 contains 14 residues. Deletions cut 6 bases from V and 4 bases from J, with 15 bases between. The V gene's germline CDR1 is MNHEY and CDR2 SMNVEV (reference sequence). CDR3 in DNA: TGTGCCAGCAGCTACCAGGGGTTAAGCACTGAAGCTTTCTTT. Translation: CASSYQGLSTEAFF.

V is TRBV10-1 and J is TRBJ1-1; TRBD1 agrees at 7 bases. Germline values: CDR1 WNHNN, CDR2 SYGVQD (reference sequence). V lost 6 bases to trimming and J lost 4 bases; unmatched junction nucleotides: 5. The CDR3 covers 13 residues. The CDR3 DNA sequence: TGCGCCAGCAGCGTCGACAGGGTCACTGAAGCTTTCTTT. It specifies CASSVDRVTEAFF.

This chain connects TRBV5-8 to TRBJ1-1; possibly TRBD1 for D (6 bases). The germline V gene encodes CDR1 SGHTS and CDR2 YDEGEE. V was pared by 0 bases and J by 1 base, with 13 bases between. The CDR3 totals 16 residues. The CDR3 loop reads CASSLGTAWRNTEAFF. In nucleotides, the CDR3 is TGTGCCAGCAGCTTGGGGACAGCCTGGAGGAACACTGAAGCTTTCTTT.

This chain uses TRBV6-4 with TRBJ2-2; unclear D gene. Germline V CDR1 and CDR2: MRHNA, SNTAGT. Trimming stripped 6 bases from V and 6 bases from J, with 14 bases between. This CDR3 spans 14 amino acids. The CDR3 nucleotides are TGTGCCAGCAGCGCCAACCAGGTTCCCGGGGAGCTGTTTTTT. Translating gives CASSANQVPGELFF.

This clone has a handful of counts. The chain uses TRBV7-6 and TRBJ2-3, with D possibly TRBD1 on 5 matching bases. Germline V lookup: CDR1 SGHVS, CDR2 FNYEAQ. CDR3 length equals 14 residues. V lost 7 bases, J lost 0 bases, and 11 bases lay in between. The CDR3, as DNA: TGTGCCAGCACCGAGACAGCTAGCACAGATACGCAGTATTTT. It is translated as CASTETASTDTQYF.

This clone was detected a few times. Other DNA sequences in the same sample also yield this CDR3. V gene TRBV27 combines with J gene TRBJ1-5, with D possibly TRBD1 on 6 matching bases. Trimming pared 0 bases from V and 6 bases from J, leaving 12 bases between. CDR1 is MNHEY, CDR2 SMNVEV, per germline (reference sequence). The CDR3 sequence is 15 residues long. The CDR3: CASSLSSLQGQPQHF. CDR3 DNA sequence: TGTGCCAGCAGTTTATCTAGTCTACAGGGTCAGCCCCAGCATTTT.

In this sample, this clone turned up a few times. The rearrangement links TRBV7-8 to TRBJ2-7, with D unresolved. V was shortened by 4 bases and J by 5 bases, with 15 bases between the two germline ends. The CDR3 is 14 residues long. The germline V gene has CDR1 SGHVS and CDR2 FQNEAQ. CDR3 loop: CASSWVRDRDEQYF. CDR3 DNA: TGTGCCAGCAGCTGGGTCCGTGACCGGGACGAGCAGTACTTC.

This chain connects TRBV29-1 to TRBJ1-4; D is perhaps TRBD1 (6 bases). Germline loops: CDR1 SQVTM, CDR2 ANQGSEA. The CDR3 is 11 residues long. The ends were cut back, 5 bases at V and 8 bases at J, with 9 bases in the middle. As DNA, the CDR3 is TGCAGCGTTAACAGGGACGAAAAACTGTTTTTT. Amino acid sequence: CSVNRDEKLFF.

This clone turned up a few times. The genes are TRBV6-5 and TRBJ2-7, with 11 bases that match TRBD1. With 4 bases clipped from V and 10 bases from J, the junction kept 6 bases outside the gene matches. Germline-derived CDR1 and CDR2 are MNHEY and SVGAGI. The CDR3 is 13 residues long. The CDR3 DNA follows: TGTGCCAGCAGTTGGACAGGGGGCAGAGGACAGTACTTC. Its translation: CASSWTGGRGQYF.

The CDR3 sequence is CASSLSYSYNEQFF. The CDR3, as DNA: TGTGCCAGCAGTTTATCCTACAGCTACAATGAGCAGTTCTTC. The J gene is TRBJ2-1, the V gene TRBV27; D gene unclear. V was cut by 0 bases and J by 3 bases, with 6 bases left in between. The V gene's germline CDR1 is MNHEY and CDR2 SMNVEV (reference sequence). The CDR3 consists of 14 residues.

The sample holds a few counts of this clone. The chain joins TRBV4-2 to TRBJ2-2; TRBD1 aligns across 7 bases. The CDR3 consists of 16 residues. V was pared by 1 base and J by 6 bases, with 8 bases of the junction left unmatched. Germline V gene data show CDR1 as LGHNA and CDR2 as YNFKEQ. CDR3 DNA sequence: TGTGCCAGCAGCCAAGCGAGGGGGCTGCCCGCCGGGGAGCTGTTTTTT. Translating gives CASSQARGLPAGELFF.

The V gene is TRBV4-2, the J gene TRBJ2-1; D not resolved. Deletions cut 2 bases from V and 1 base from J, with 9 bases between. Germline values: CDR1 LGHNA, CDR2 YNFKEQ. This CDR3 is built from 15 residues. The CDR3 DNA reads TGTGCCAGCAGCCAACTCGAAACTTCCTACAATGAGCAGTTCTTC. It specifies CASSQLETSYNEQFF.

The genes are TRBV29-1 and TRBJ1-2; D gene unclear. CDR1 and CDR2 (germline): SQVTM, ANQGSEA. V gave up 3 bases and J gave up 7 bases, with 12 bases separating them. The CDR3 loop spans 12 amino acids. CDR3 DNA sequence: TGCAGCGTTGATGCCTACCCTCCTGGCTACACCTTC. Translating gives CSVDAYPPGYTF.

This clone was seen more than once but under ten times. The rearrangement joins TRBV9 to TRBJ2-3; D is possibly TRBD2 (5 bases). The CDR3 spans 13 residues. V lost 3 bases, J lost 10 bases, and 15 bases lay in between. Germline CDR1 is SGDLS and CDR2 is YYNGEE. The CDR3 region has the DNA TGTGCCAGCAGCGAGAGGGCAGGTGAGGCGCAGTATTTT. Translated: CASSERAGEAQYF. The complete variable domain, with remaining parts taken from reference TRBV9 and TRBJ2-3, reads DSGVTQTPKHLITATGQRVTLRCSPRSGDLSVYWYQQSLDQGLQFLIQYYNGEERAKGNILERFSAQQFPDLHSELNLSSLELGDSALYFCASSERAGEAQYFGPGTRLTVL.

This clone has a single count. The V gene is TRBV5-4, the J gene TRBJ2-5, with a weak D call TRBD2 (6 bases). This CDR3 region has 15 residues. Between the trimmed V and J ends, which lost 5 bases and 0 bases, there was a span of 14 bases. Germline assignment: CDR1 SGHNT and CDR2 YYREEE (reference sequence). The CDR3, as DNA: TGTGCCAGCAGTCGGGACTCCTCGTACCAAGAGACCCAGTACTTC. Translating gives CASSRDSSYQETQYF.

V is TRBV18 and J is TRBJ2-1; TRBD1 matches at 11 bases. This CDR3 is 15 amino acids long. Losses at the gene ends were 3 bases for V and 12 bases for J; bases not matched to a gene: 10. Germline CDR1 reads KGHSH; CDR2 reads LQKENI. The CDR3 DNA reads TGTGCCAGCTCACCCCGGGACAGGGGGGGAGAAAGGCAGTTCTTC. Translating it yields CASSPRDRGGERQFF.